This TCR beta chain was recovered during a study of blood T cell repertoires in COVID-19. V lost 6 bases to trimming and J lost 5 bases, with 22 bases between them. Germline CDR1 reads LNHDA; CDR2 reads SQIVND (reference sequence). This CDR3 contains 16 residues. Sequencing was performed with immunoSEQ multiplex PCR; in TCRdb, only in-frame clones are kept and a portion is missing. The sample records fewer than 150,000 clones, 84% being singletons. This clone was observed a handful of times. The chain employs TRBV19 and TRBJ1-1; D perhaps matches TRBD1 (6 bases). Sequencing was carried out using peripheral blood. The sequence derives from a human donor in a cohort sampled during active COVID-19. This CDR3 reads CASSPSRTLRGTEAFF. The CDR3 DNA is TGTGCCAGTAGCCCCTCGCGGACGCTAAGGGGGACTGAAGCTTTCTTT.